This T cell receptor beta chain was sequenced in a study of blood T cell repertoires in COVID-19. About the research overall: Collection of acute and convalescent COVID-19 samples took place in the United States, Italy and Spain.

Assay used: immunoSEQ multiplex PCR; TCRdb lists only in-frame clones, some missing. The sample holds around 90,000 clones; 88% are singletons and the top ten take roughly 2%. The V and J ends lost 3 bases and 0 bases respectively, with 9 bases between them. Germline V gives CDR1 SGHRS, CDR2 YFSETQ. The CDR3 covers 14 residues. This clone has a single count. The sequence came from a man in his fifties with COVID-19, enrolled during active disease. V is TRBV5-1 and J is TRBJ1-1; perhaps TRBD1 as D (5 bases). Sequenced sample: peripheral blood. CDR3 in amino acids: CASSSDRLNTEAFF. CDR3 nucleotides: TGCGCCAGCAGCTCTGACAGATTGAACACTGAAGCTTTCTTT.